Listed below are T cell receptor beta chains from one sample, sequenced in a study of blood T cell repertoires in COVID-19. Measured with immunoSEQ multiplex PCR; TCRdb has only the in-frame clones, and not every one. This sample has about 140,000 clones, with more than 75% found just once. The specimen sequenced was peripheral blood. The receptors shown here come from a woman aged 40 to 55 with acute or convalescent COVID-19. CDR3s include the opening cysteine and the closing phenylalanine or tryptophan. Fields, in order: V gene, D gene, J gene, clone size, CDR3 DNA, CDR3 protein. D genes are given only for firm matches. Clone size is not always given. Where it is, it says once, few, many or a class for expanded clones.

v_call: TRBV27; d_call: TRBD2; j_call: TRBJ2-7; clone_size: NA; cdr3_nt: TGTGCCAGCAGTTTATATGCGGGAGGCTCCTACGAGCAGTACTTC; cdr3_aa: CASSLYAGGSYEQYF
v_call: TRBV28; d_call: NA; j_call: TRBJ2-3; clone_size: NA; cdr3_nt: TGTGCCAGCAGCCCTCCGACGCAGTATTTT; cdr3_aa: CASSPPTQYF
v_call: TRBV4-2; d_call: TRBD1; j_call: TRBJ1-6; clone_size: few; cdr3_nt: TGTGCCAGCTCCCCCGGGACAGGGTATTCACCCCTCCACTTT; cdr3_aa: CASSPGTGYSPLHF
v_call: TRBV4-2; d_call: NA; j_call: TRBJ2-2; clone_size: NA; cdr3_nt: TGTGCCAGCAGCCCCGAGGGGGTACGAGGCACCGGGGAGCTGTTTTTT; cdr3_aa: CASSPEGVRGTGELFF
v_call: TRBV19; d_call: NA; j_call: TRBJ2-6; clone_size: NA; cdr3_nt: TGTGCCAGTAGTATCTTCCGCTCTGGGGCCAACGTCCTGACTTTC; cdr3_aa: CASSIFRSGANVLTF
v_call: TRBV3-1/TRBV3-2; d_call: NA; j_call: TRBJ1-3; clone_size: NA; cdr3_nt: TGTGCCAGCAGCCAAGTGAGTAGCGGCACTGGAAACACCATATATTTT; cdr3_aa: CASSQVSSGTGNTIYF
v_call: TRBV4-1; d_call: NA; j_call: TRBJ2-7; clone_size: NA; cdr3_nt: TGCGCCAGCAGCCCAGAACAGGATATCTACGAGCAGTACTTC; cdr3_aa: CASSPEQDIYEQYF
v_call: TRBV25-1; d_call: NA; j_call: TRBJ1-2; clone_size: NA; cdr3_nt: TGTGCCAGCAGTGAATATTGGGCTGCAGGGAAAGGCTATGGCTACACCTTC; cdr3_aa: CASSEYWAAGKGYGYTF
v_call: TRBV7-9; d_call: NA; j_call: TRBJ2-7; clone_size: NA; cdr3_nt: TGTGCCAGCGGAGAGTCGGATTCCTACGAGCAGTACTTC; cdr3_aa: CASGESDSYEQYF
v_call: TRBV5-4; d_call: TRBD1; j_call: TRBJ2-6; clone_size: NA; cdr3_nt: TGTGCCAGCAGCTTGGTTGGGACAGGAAGCTCTGGGGCCAACGTCCTGACTTTC; cdr3_aa: CASSLVGTGSSGANVLTF
v_call: TRBV5-1; d_call: TRBD2; j_call: TRBJ2-7; clone_size: NA; cdr3_nt: TGCGCCAGCAGCTCTCTCTTGGGGGAGGGTTCCTACGAGCAGTACTTC; cdr3_aa: CASSSLLGEGSYEQYF
v_call: TRBV19; d_call: TRBD1; j_call: TRBJ2-1; clone_size: NA; cdr3_nt: TGTGCCAGTAACAAGGGGGCGGGCTACAATGAGCAGTTCTTC; cdr3_aa: CASNKGAGYNEQFF
v_call: TRBV30; d_call: TRBD2; j_call: TRBJ2-2; clone_size: NA; cdr3_nt: TGTGCCTGGGACGGGACTAGCGAACTCACCGGGGAGCTGTTTTTT; cdr3_aa: CAWDGTSELTGELFF
v_call: TRBV28; d_call: NA; j_call: TRBJ1-2; clone_size: NA; cdr3_nt: TGTGCCAGCAGTTTAATAGACAGGAACTATGGCTACACCTTC; cdr3_aa: CASSLIDRNYGYTF
v_call: TRBV3-1/TRBV3-2; d_call: TRBD2; j_call: TRBJ2-1; clone_size: NA; cdr3_nt: TGTGCCAGCAGCCCCTTGATCATGGGAGCGGGAGGTGGAAATGAGCAGTTCTTC; cdr3_aa: CASSPLIMGAGGGNEQFF
v_call: TRBV24-1; d_call: NA; j_call: TRBJ2-3; clone_size: NA; cdr3_nt: TGTGCCACCAGTGATTGGAACCCGGGACGGGAGACAGATACGCAGTATTTT; cdr3_aa: CATSDWNPGRETDTQYF
v_call: TRBV6-4; d_call: TRBD2; j_call: TRBJ2-2; clone_size: NA; cdr3_nt: TGTGCCAGCAGTGACTCTGCGGGGGGCGTAGCCGGGGAGCTGTTTTTT; cdr3_aa: CASSDSAGGVAGELFF
v_call: TRBV10-3; d_call: TRBD2; j_call: TRBJ2-3; clone_size: NA; cdr3_nt: TGTGCCATCAGTGGTAGCGGGAGGGCAGATACGCAGTATTTT; cdr3_aa: CAISGSGRADTQYF
v_call: TRBV27; d_call: NA; j_call: TRBJ1-2; clone_size: NA; cdr3_nt: TGTGCCAGCAGTTTAGGGGGGACCGGGGGCTACACCTTC; cdr3_aa: CASSLGGTGGYTF
v_call: TRBV4-1; d_call: TRBD1; j_call: TRBJ1-1; clone_size: NA; cdr3_nt: TGCGCCAGCAGCTTCGACAGGGGGCAAGAGCGAACTGAAGCTTTCTTT; cdr3_aa: CASSFDRGQERTEAFF
v_call: TRBV7-2; d_call: NA; j_call: TRBJ1-5; clone_size: NA; cdr3_nt: TGTGCCAGCGGGGACTACAATCAGCCCCAGCATTTT; cdr3_aa: CASGDYNQPQHF
v_call: TRBV27; d_call: NA; j_call: TRBJ1-6; clone_size: NA; cdr3_nt: TGTGCCAGCAGTTTGTTGCACTCAGGGGAAAATTCACCCCTCCACTTT; cdr3_aa: CASSLLHSGENSPLHF
v_call: TRBV19; d_call: NA; j_call: TRBJ1-3; clone_size: NA; cdr3_nt: TGTGCCAGTATCACCCCGGGGACAGGAAACACCATATATTTT; cdr3_aa: CASITPGTGNTIYF
v_call: TRBV12-3/TRBV12-4; d_call: TRBD1; j_call: TRBJ2-7; clone_size: NA; cdr3_nt: TGTGCCAGCAGTTTTTGGGACAGTCACGAGCAGTACTTC; cdr3_aa: CASSFWDSHEQYF
v_call: TRBV28; d_call: TRBD1; j_call: TRBJ2-7; clone_size: NA; cdr3_nt: TGTGCCAGCAGTTCGGGACAGGGGGGGGCCTACGAGCAGTACTTC; cdr3_aa: CASSSGQGGAYEQYF
v_call: TRBV18; d_call: NA; j_call: TRBJ1-1; clone_size: many; cdr3_nt: TGTGCCAGCTCACAGAAGGGAGGGGTCACTGAAGCTTTCTTT; cdr3_aa: CASSQKGGVTEAFF
v_call: TRBV11-2; d_call: NA; j_call: TRBJ2-7; clone_size: NA; cdr3_nt: TGTGCCAGCAGCCGCCTAGCGACCGAGCAGTACTTC; cdr3_aa: CASSRLATEQYF
v_call: TRBV18; d_call: TRBD1; j_call: TRBJ2-3; clone_size: NA; cdr3_nt: TGTGCCAGCTCACCGACAGGGGGGAGCACAGATACGCAGTATTTT; cdr3_aa: CASSPTGGSTDTQYF